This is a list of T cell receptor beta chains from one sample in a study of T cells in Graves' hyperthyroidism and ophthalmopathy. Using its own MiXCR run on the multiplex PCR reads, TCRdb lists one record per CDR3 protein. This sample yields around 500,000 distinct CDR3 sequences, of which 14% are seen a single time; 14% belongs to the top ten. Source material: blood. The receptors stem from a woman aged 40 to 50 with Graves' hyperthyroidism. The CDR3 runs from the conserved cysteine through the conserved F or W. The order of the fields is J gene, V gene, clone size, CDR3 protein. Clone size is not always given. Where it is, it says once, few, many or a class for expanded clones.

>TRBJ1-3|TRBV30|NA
CAWTQASSGNTIYF
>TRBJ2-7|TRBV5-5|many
CASSLAGTSYEQYF
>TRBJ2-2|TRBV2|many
CAASTVTNTGELFF
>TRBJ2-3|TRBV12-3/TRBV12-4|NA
CAGRYGTDTQYF
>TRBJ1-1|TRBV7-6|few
CASSLDPPPAEAFF
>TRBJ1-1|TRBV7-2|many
CASSLARQGAEAFF
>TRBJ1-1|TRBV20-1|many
CSARDPGAGTVEAFF
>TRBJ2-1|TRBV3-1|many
CASSRGTSGTSYNEQFF
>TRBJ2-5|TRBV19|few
CASSTGEETQYF
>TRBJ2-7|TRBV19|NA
CASSRGRAVSYEQYF
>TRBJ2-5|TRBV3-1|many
CASSLATGGETQYF
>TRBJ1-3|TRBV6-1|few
CASSSGFLTGNTIYF
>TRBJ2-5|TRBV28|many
CASSLYGLAGYETQYF
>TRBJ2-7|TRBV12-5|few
CASGHRDRASYEQYF
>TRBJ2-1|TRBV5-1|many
CASGISGSSYNEQFF
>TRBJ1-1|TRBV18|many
CASSLTGTSNTEAFF
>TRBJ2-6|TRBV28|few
CASMSQGTGANVLTF
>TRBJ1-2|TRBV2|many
CASSAGTAYGYTF
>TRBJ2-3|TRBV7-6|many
CASSFMTPGTDTQYF
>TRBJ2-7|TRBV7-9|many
CASSDLADREVDEQYF
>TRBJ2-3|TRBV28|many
CASSSTQSLVATQYF
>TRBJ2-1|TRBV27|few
CASSEPGLAVSYNEQFF
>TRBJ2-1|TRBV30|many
CAWSFGRTSGTYNEQFF
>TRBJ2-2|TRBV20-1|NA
CSAEREGPGELFF
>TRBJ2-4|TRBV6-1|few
CASSGGTGAKNIQYF
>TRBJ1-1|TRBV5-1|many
CASSLVDMNTEAFF
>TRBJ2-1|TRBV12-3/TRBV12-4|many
CASSLIAGSSYNEQFF
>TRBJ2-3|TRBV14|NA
CASSQGPIAGGTDTQYF
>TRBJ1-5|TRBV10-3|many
CAIAPGQANQPQHF
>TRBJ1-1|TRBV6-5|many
CASSYSFTGTGTPEAFF
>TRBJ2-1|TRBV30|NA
CAWTPRWNEQFF
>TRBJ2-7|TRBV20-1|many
CSAGADTYEQYF
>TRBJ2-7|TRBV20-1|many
CSAERLAGGAYEQYF
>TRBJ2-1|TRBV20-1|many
CSVRWLAGNEQFF
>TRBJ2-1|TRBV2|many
CASSEEDLEQFF
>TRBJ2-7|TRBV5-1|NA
CASSLATGGLYEQYF
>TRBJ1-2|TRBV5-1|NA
CASSSPETYGYTF
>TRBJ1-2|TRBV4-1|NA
CASSQDWPGQINYGYTF
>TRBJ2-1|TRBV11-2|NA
CASSPAGPGSYNEQFF
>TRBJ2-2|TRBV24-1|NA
CATSDLIDAGELFF
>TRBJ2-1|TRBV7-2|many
CASSLVAAGGIYNEQFF
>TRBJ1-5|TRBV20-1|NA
CSARDLSATGPQHF
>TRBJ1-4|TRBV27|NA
CASSLGTGPLVGEKLFF
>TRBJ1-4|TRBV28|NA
CAGRPSDRAGLFF
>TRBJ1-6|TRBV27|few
CASSSGVIFSPLHF
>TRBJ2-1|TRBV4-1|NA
CASSQQIPGTAMILF